This T cell receptor beta chain is from a study of cytomegalovirus exposure and HLA in healthy donors. General study findings and limits: Reportedly, cytomegalovirus status was diagnosed with high sensitivity and specificity.

Primers: 60 Vbeta forward and 13 Jbeta reverse. The protocol was immunoSEQ multiplex PCR, while the TCRdb copy is restricted to in-frame clones and leaves out a portion. The data show hundreds of thousands of clones, over 80% seen once. In the case of this clone: Its antigen remains unknown.

The CDR3 extends over 16 amino acids. With 0 bases removed from V and 2 bases from J, the gap between germline ends came to 12 bases. Germline CDR1 reads MNHNS; CDR2 reads SASEGT. This chain links TRBV6-1 with TRBJ2-3, with D tentatively TRBD2 (5 bases). The sequencing sample was made of PBMCs. The sequence was collected from a boy between 2 and 15 years old in good health and CMV-seronegative. The CDR3 DNA sequence: TGTGCCAGCAGTGAAGCAGTTGTAGCGACCACAGATACGCAGTATTTT. It encodes CASSEAVVATTDTQYF.